These 17 T cell receptor beta chains came from one sample sequenced in a study of identical twins. TCRdb reprocessed the 5' RACE reads with MiXCR, giving one entry per CDR3 protein. The profile shows 300,000 or so distinct CDR3 sequences, less than 9.5% of them singletons. The data were also submitted as part of a second study, on yellow fever vaccine responses in identical twins.

The sample consisted of CD8+ T cells sorted from blood. The receptor source for this set is a woman aged 18-35 years in good health.

The rearrangement uses TRBV4-3 and TRBJ2-7; D remains unclear. The V gene's germline CDR1 is LGHNA and CDR2 YSLEER. The CDR3 is 16 residues long. V gave up 0 bases and J gave up 0 bases, with 12 bases separating them. The CDR3 nucleotides are TGCGCCAGCAGCCAAGACCACCGACACTTCTCCTACGAGCAGTACTTC. Translating gives CASSQDHRHFSYEQYF.

This clonotype was observed at least ten times. The V gene is TRBV20-1, the J gene TRBJ2-7, with a weak D call TRBD2 (5 bases). V was shortened by 0 bases and J by 1 base, with 7 bases between the two germline ends. The CDR3 runs to 13 residues. Germline loops: CDR1 DFQATT, CDR2 SNEGSKA (reference sequence). The CDR3 spells CSARDEGSYEQYF. DNA of the CDR3: TGCAGTGCTAGAGATGAGGGATCCTACGAGCAGTACTTC.

This clonotype was counted ten times or more. This rearrangement joins TRBV7-9 to TRBJ2-3, with 13 positions matching TRBD2. The CDR3 sequence is 17 residues long. The V and J ends lost 3 bases and 2 bases, in that order; junction bases with no gene match: 5. The V gene's germline CDR1 is SEHNR and CDR2 FQNEAQ (reference sequence). Here the CDR3 reads CASSLKTSGGDTDTQYF. For the CDR3, the DNA is TGTGCCAGCAGCTTGAAAACTAGCGGGGGGGACACAGATACGCAGTATTTT. Full variable domain (rest looked up from reference TRBV7-9 and TRBJ2-3): DTGVSQNPRHKITKRGQNVTFRCDPISEHNRLYWYRQTLGQGPEFLTYFQNEAQLEKSRLLSDRFSAERPKGSFSTLEIQRTEQGDSAMYLCASSLKTSGGDTDTQYFGPGTRLTVL.

This clonotype was counted ten times or more. The rearrangement joins TRBV4-3 to TRBJ2-3, with a possible D match to TRBD2 (6 bases). This CDR3 spans 15 amino acids. Germline CDR1 and CDR2: LGHNA and YSLEER. The V end lost 0 bases, the J end lost 0 bases, and 7 bases lay between the germline ends. This CDR3 reads CASSQDRGSTDTQYF. CDR3 coding DNA: TGCGCCAGCAGCCAAGATCGGGGGAGCACAGATACGCAGTATTTT.

The chain combines TRBV27 with TRBJ2-2; D is perhaps TRBD1 or TRBD2 (5 bases each). Germline V gene sequence: CDR1 MNHEY, CDR2 SMNVEV (reference sequence). Trimming removed 6 bases from V and 4 bases from J, with 18 bases in between. The CDR3 is 16 amino acids. Here the CDR3 reads CASSTRDPRGTGELFF. CDR3 sequence (DNA): TGTGCCAGCAGCACAAGGGACCCCCGGGGCACCGGGGAGCTGTTTTTT.

V is TRBV29-1 and J is TRBJ1-4, with 7 bases lining up with TRBD1. The CDR3 consists of 13 residues. CDR1 is SQVTM and CDR2 is ANQGSEA in the germline V gene. V lost 7 bases, J lost 3 bases, and 5 bases stayed unmatched. CDR3 loop: CSGRDRANEKLFF. CDR3 nucleotides: TGCAGCGGGAGGGACAGAGCTAATGAAAAACTGTTTTTT.

This clonotype came up many times. The junction departs from the called germline gene at one end, perhaps through a read error. The gene calls are TRBV2 and TRBJ2-3; 10 nucleotides align to TRBD2. This CDR3 contains 12 residues. CDR1 SNHLY and CDR2 FYNNEI come from the germline V gene. CDR3 sequence reads: CASSGSSGRTDF. The CDR3 DNA sequence: TGTGCCAGCAGCGGTTCTAGCGGGAGAACGGATTTT.

Details on this clonotype: A single base separates this from a much larger clone, so it may be a read error. The chain recombines TRBV10-3 with TRBJ2-5, with D tentatively TRBD1 or TRBD2 (5 bases each). The CDR3 has 15 amino acids. Germline-derived CDR1 and CDR2 are ENHRY and SYGVKD. In DNA, the CDR3 is TGTGCCACCAGTGAGGACGTGAGGGGCCAAGAGACCCAGTACTTC. Protein sequence: CATSEDVRGQETQYF.

The chain combines TRBV7-2 with TRBJ2-1; D not resolved. With 4 bases removed from V and 2 bases from J, the gap between germline ends came to 12 bases. Germline V gene lookup returns CDR1 SGHTA and CDR2 FQGNSA. This CDR3 is built from 15 residues. The CDR3 DNA is TGTGCCAGCAGCTCTTCGGCGACCGCCTACAATGAGCAGTTCTTC. Protein sequence: CASSSSATAYNEQFF.

The table lists this clonotype with a few counts. The V gene is TRBV29-1, the J gene TRBJ2-7, with 7 bases that match TRBD1. The CDR3 loop spans 11 amino acids. The V and J ends lost 8 bases and 7 bases, in that order; junction bases with no gene match: 8. CDR1 is SQVTM, CDR2 ANQGSEA, per germline. The CDR3 loop is CSFTTGEEQYF. The CDR3 nucleotides are TGCAGCTTTACTACAGGGGAGGAGCAGTACTTC.

There are a few counts of this clonotype. The rearrangement joins TRBV5-5 to TRBJ2-1; 11 bases map to TRBD1. This CDR3 spans 15 amino acids. The germline CDR1 and CDR2 sequences are SGHKS and YYEKEE (reference sequence). Germline trimming cut 5 bases from V and 8 bases from J; bases unmatched to any gene: 9. The CDR3 DNA reads as TGTGCCAGCAGAAAATCCGGGACAGGGGGAGATGAGCAGTTCTTC. Protein product: CASRKSGTGGDEQFF.

The chain is built from TRBV2 and TRBJ1-5; D remains unclear. V was clipped by 3 bases and J by 7 bases, with 10 bases between them. This CDR3 contains 13 residues. Germline CDR1 SNHLY, CDR2 FYNNEI. The CDR3 protein is CASSDGVGQPQHF. The CDR3 DNA sequence: TGTGCCAGCAGTGATGGGGTGGGCCAGCCCCAGCATTTT.

V and J are TRBV27 and TRBJ2-3, with D perhaps TRBD2 (5 bases). Germline assignment: CDR1 MNHEY and CDR2 SMNVEV (reference sequence). The CDR3 totals 14 residues. V gave up 5 bases and J gave up 4 bases, with 13 bases separating them. In nucleotides, the CDR3 is TGTGCCAGCAGTCTCATACTAGATTCAGATACGCAGTATTTT. Its translation is CASSLILDSDTQYF.

The chain links TRBV15 to TRBJ2-5, with 13 bases that match TRBD2. Trimming cost V 0 bases and J 7 bases; bases outside gene matches: 14. The CDR3 is made up of 19 amino acids. Germline V gene lookup returns CDR1 LNHNV and CDR2 YYDKDF (reference sequence). The CDR3 loop is CATSRESGGLAGEIATQYF. The CDR3 DNA follows: TGTGCCACCAGCAGAGAGTCAGGCGGACTAGCGGGAGAAATTGCGACCCAGTACTTC.

This clonotype was seen many times. The chain has TRBV11-2 and TRBJ2-5, with TRBD2 matching 9 bases. Trimming at V came to 5 bases and at J to 5 bases, leaving 21 bases not matched to a gene. The CDR3 loop spans 19 amino acids. Looked up from germline, CDR1 is SGHAT and CDR2 is FQNNGV. The CDR3 spells CASSPLAGFEKDFDETQYF. The CDR3 DNA is TGTGCCAGCAGCCCCCTAGCGGGATTTGAGAAGGACTTCGATGAGACCCAGTACTTC. Complete variable domain (other parts from reference TRBV11-2 and TRBJ2-5): EAGVAQSPRYKIIEKRQSVAFWCNPISGHATLYWYQQILGQGPKLLIQFQNNGVVDDSQLPKDRFSAERLKGVDSTLKIQPAKLEDSAVYLCASSPLAGFEKDFDETQYFGPGTRLLVL.

This clonotype was observed a handful of times. The rearrangement joins TRBV3-1 to TRBJ2-2; unclear D gene. This CDR3 has 14 residues. V was trimmed by 1 base and J by 3 bases, leaving 6 bases between them. The V gene's germline CDR1 is LGHDT and CDR2 YNNKEL (reference sequence). CDR3 DNA: TGTGCCAGCAGCCAAGTCTGGGACACCGGGGAGCTGTTTTTT. Translating it yields CASSQVWDTGELFF.

The chain links TRBV27 to TRBJ2-7; 9 positions match TRBD1. The CDR3 is made up of 15 amino acids. CDR1 MNHEY and CDR2 SMNVEV come from the germline V gene (reference sequence). The V segment lost 3 bases and the J segment 2 bases; nucleotides outside the gene matches: 5. The CDR3 bases are TGTGCCAGCAGTTTGCCGGGACAGGGAACCTACGAGCAGTACTTC. Translated: CASSLPGQGTYEQYF.